This T cell receptor beta chain was recovered during a study of T cell responses to AZD1222 COVID-19 vaccine. The method was immunoSEQ multiplex PCR; TCRdb's version includes in-frame clones alone and lacks a portion of them. The sample holds roughly 120,000 clones, around 93% seen once. Germline V gene sequence: CDR1 SGDLS, CDR2 YYNGEE. The germline V and J ends were trimmed by 4 bases and 1 base, with 16 bases remaining between them. The CDR3 length is 16 residues. Comments on this clone: Its target is not known.

Study-wide results and caveats: The donor group comprised mostly white British people and more females; the analysis possibly underestimated clonal diversity. A rise in Spike-specific TCR breadth and depth followed two AZD1222 doses.

The source was peripheral blood, collected on day 0 of AZD1222 vaccination. The clonotype originates from an adult in good health. This sequence joins TRBV9 and TRBJ2-3, with D tentatively TRBD1 (6 bases). As DNA, the CDR3 is TGTGCCAGCAGCAGTAGTGGGGGCCAAGGCACAGATACGCAGTATTTT. It is translated as CASSSSGGQGTDTQYF.